These 15 T cell receptor beta chains share one sample of origin, sequenced in a study of post-analysis software for immune sequencing data. The study, taken as a whole, reports: Included in a set of roughly five TRBV segments more frequent in patients than controls were TRBV5-6, TRBV5-1 and TRBV20-1.

The library was made from cDNA and included unique molecular identifiers. TCRdb called the PCR reads again in MiXCR, with one record for every CDR3 protein. The sample lists about 430,000 distinct CDR3 sequences, 39% occurring once. The antigens of these receptors remain unknown. The sample was blood. All receptors come from a girl aged 2 to 10 with multiple sclerosis.

This clonotype came up a few times. The chain is built from TRBV28 and TRBJ2-7, with 9 bases lining up with TRBD2. V gave up 6 bases and J gave up 2 bases; unmatched junction bases: 8. There are 15 residues in the CDR3. Germline assignment: CDR1 MDHEN and CDR2 SYDVKM. The CDR3 region has the DNA TGTGCCAGCAGCCCTTCAGGCGGGAGGGCCTACGAGCAGTACTTC. It specifies CASSPSGGRAYEQYF.

The gene calls are TRBV2 and TRBJ1-1; D is ambiguous. Germline V gene sequence: CDR1 SNHLY, CDR2 FYNNEI. The V end lost 1 base, the J end lost 10 bases, and 10 bases lay between the germline ends. This CDR3 is 12 amino acids long. The CDR3 DNA reads as TGTGCCAGCAGTGAAGGGATTGTTTCAGCTTTCTTT. Translating it yields CASSEGIVSAFF.

The chain joins TRBV27 to TRBJ2-2, with TRBD2 identical over 15 bases. V lost 5 bases, J lost 5 bases, and 6 bases stayed unmatched. Germline CDR1 is MNHEY and CDR2 is SMNVEV (reference sequence). The length of the CDR3 is 17 residues. The chain's CDR3 is CASSRTSGGELTGELFF. CDR3 coding DNA: TGTGCCAGCAGTCGGACTAGCGGGGGGGAACTGACCGGGGAGCTGTTTTTT.

V gene TRBV11-2 combines with J gene TRBJ2-5; D not resolved. CDR1 and CDR2 from the germline V gene are SGHAT and FQNNGV. This CDR3 is built from 13 residues. V was pared by 1 base and J by 3 bases, with 6 bases between. DNA for the CDR3: TGTGCCAGCAGCTTAGTACTTGAAGAGACCCAGTACTTC. It codes for CASSLVLEETQYF.

This clonotype was counted a few times. The rearrangement uses TRBV28 and TRBJ2-3; possibly TRBD1 or TRBD2 for D (9 bases each). V lost 7 bases and J lost 5, with 34 bases in between. CDR1 and CDR2 (germline): MDHEN, SYDVKM. The CDR3 contains 20 residues. CDR3: CASIAGQGFVWREGEDTQYF. Written as DNA, the CDR3 is TGTGCCAGCATCGCGGGACAGGGTTTCGTCTGGCGGGAGGGCGAAGATACGCAGTATTTT.

This clonotype was seen a single time. The chain joins TRBV29-1 to TRBJ1-1; the match to TRBD1 covers 10 bases. This CDR3 contains 14 residues. Germline V gene data show CDR1 as SQVTM and CDR2 as ANQGSEA. V lost 6 bases and J lost 3; bases outside the gene matches: 7. Written as DNA, the CDR3 is TGCAGCGTCGCGACAGGGGGCGCGGACACTGAAGCTTTCTTT. As protein: CSVATGGADTEAFF.

V and J are TRBV11-2 and TRBJ2-1; 7 bases match TRBD1. The CDR3 totals 13 residues. The V gene's germline CDR1 is SGHAT and CDR2 FQNNGV. V lost 5 bases, J lost 9 bases, and 7 bases stayed unmatched. The CDR3 DNA is TGTGCCAGCAGCCCAGGGGGTCTCGGTGAGCAGTTCTTC. Protein sequence: CASSPGGLGEQFF.

The chain combines TRBV5-1 with TRBJ2-7, with TRBD2 as a possible D gene (7 bases). Germline loops: CDR1 SGHRS, CDR2 YFSETQ. With 4 bases removed from V and 5 bases from J, the gap between germline ends came to 13 bases. The CDR3 runs 13 residues. Written as DNA, the CDR3 is TGCGCCAGCAGCCTCGAGGGGGGGAACGAGCAGTACTTC. Protein: CASSLEGGNEQYF.

The V call is TRBV6-5, the J call TRBJ2-5; 9 positions match TRBD1. This CDR3 has 16 amino acids. Per the germline V gene, CDR1 is MNHEY and CDR2 is SVGAGI. The trim removed 0 bases at V and 6 bases at J, leaving 8 bases unmatched. CDR3 sequence reads: CASSYSTQGARKTQYF. CDR3 bases: TGTGCCAGCAGTTACTCGACACAGGGGGCGCGGAAGACCCAGTACTTC.

This clonotype appeared once. The J gene is TRBJ1-2, the V gene TRBV18; 7 nucleotides agree with TRBD1. J gave up 4 bases and V 5 bases, and 7 bases lay outside the gene matches. CDR3 length: 14 residues. Germline V lookup: CDR1 KGHSH, CDR2 LQKENI. The CDR3 here is CASSIQGLFYGYTF. CDR3 DNA: TGTGCCAGCTCAATACAGGGGCTCTTCTATGGCTACACCTTC. The full variable domain, completed using reference TRBV18 and TRBJ1-2, is NAGVMQNPRHLVRRRGQEARLRCSPMKGHSHVYWYRQLPEEGLKFMVYLQKENIIDESGMPKERFSAEFPKEGPSILRIQQVVRGDSAAYFCASSIQGLFYGYTFGSGTRLTVV.

This clonotype was observed a handful of times. The rearrangement uses TRBV7-9 and TRBJ1-2; tentative D call: TRBD1 (5 bases). The CDR3 runs 15 residues. V lost 1 base and J lost 7, with 16 bases in between. Germline V lookup: CDR1 SEHNR, CDR2 FQNEAQ (reference sequence). The CDR3 coding sequence is TGTGCCAGCAGCTTAGAGGACCCAGGGTTTGGTGGCTACACCTTC. Its protein product is CASSLEDPGFGGYTF.

The V and J genes are TRBV28 and TRBJ1-6; the match to TRBD1 covers 9 bases. Germline V gene sequence: CDR1 MDHEN, CDR2 SYDVKM. Losses at the gene ends were 5 bases for V and 5 bases for J; bases not matched to a gene: 7. The CDR3 consists of 16 residues. Here the CDR3 DNA reads TGTGCCAGCAGTCAATCCGGGACAGGGAATAATTCACCCCTCCACTTT. As protein: CASSQSGTGNNSPLHF.

The chain carries TRBV4-1 and TRBJ1-2; 7 bases line up with TRBD1. The CDR3 contains 14 residues. Germline CDR1 reads MGHRA; CDR2 reads YSYEKL. V dropped 0 bases and J dropped 7; count of bases not matched to a gene: 5. The CDR3 nucleotides read TGCGCCAGCAGCCAAGATGAGGGGGCAGCTGGCTACACCTTC. Its protein product is CASSQDEGAAGYTF.

The rearrangement uses TRBV29-1 and TRBJ2-5, with 8 bases aligning to TRBD2. Germline-derived CDR1 and CDR2 are SQVTM and ANQGSEA. V lost 4 bases and J lost 0; bases outside the gene matches: 4. The CDR3 totals 14 residues. DNA of the CDR3: TGCAGCGTTGGTCGGGGGGGTTACCAAGAGACCCAGTACTTC. Translating it yields CSVGRGGYQETQYF.

The chain joins TRBV20-1 to TRBJ2-1; D not resolved. Per germline, CDR1 DFQATT and CDR2 SNEGSKA (reference sequence). CDR3 length: 12 amino acids. Trimming stripped 3 bases from V and 4 bases from J, with 7 bases between. The CDR3 region is CSASSHYNEQFF. Here the CDR3 DNA reads TGCAGTGCTAGCTCCCATTACAATGAGCAGTTCTTC.